The 3 T cell receptor beta chains in this list originate from one sample, sequenced in a study of OX40 agonist ivuxolimab in advanced cancers. The method was immunoSEQ multiplex PCR; TCRdb's version includes in-frame clones alone and lacks a portion of them. The repertoire holds 7,000 to 9,500 clones, almost 90% seen once, with 11% in the top ten. Sequencing was performed on CD4+ or CD8+ T cells sorted from blood, taken in a trial of the OX40 agonist ivuxolimab. The receptors shown here come from an adult with an advanced solid tumor such as melanoma, head and neck, liver or kidney cancer.

This clone was recorded only once. This chain joins TRBV6-1 and TRBJ1-5; D uncertain. The CDR3 runs 16 residues. Germline V gene data show CDR1 as MNHNS and CDR2 as SASEGT. V lost 2 bases, J lost 0 bases, and 11 bases lay in between. The CDR3 DNA is TGTGCCAGCAGTGAATTTCCACCGTATAGCAATCAGCCCCAGCATTTT. Translating gives CASSEFPPYSNQPQHF.

CDR3 sequence: CASSLAFSKGYDEQFF. CDR3 sequence (DNA): TGCGCCAGCAGCTTGGCATTTAGCAAGGGGTACGATGAGCAGTTCTTC. V gene TRBV5-1 combines with J gene TRBJ2-1; D might be TRBD1 (5 bases). Germline CDR1 SGHRS, CDR2 YFSETQ. The V gene lost 0 bases and the J gene lost 8 bases, with 18 bases spanning the gap. The CDR3 runs to 16 residues.

The V call is TRBV7-8, the J call TRBJ2-5, with TRBD1 as a possible D gene (5 bases). The CDR3 sequence is 15 residues long. Deletions cut 5 bases from V and 3 bases from J, with 16 bases between. CDR1 is SGHVS, CDR2 FQNEAQ, per germline. The CDR3 DNA sequence: TGTGCCAGCAGCCCCAGCGTCAGGGCAGAAGAGACCCAGTACTTC. It specifies CASSPSVRAEETQYF.